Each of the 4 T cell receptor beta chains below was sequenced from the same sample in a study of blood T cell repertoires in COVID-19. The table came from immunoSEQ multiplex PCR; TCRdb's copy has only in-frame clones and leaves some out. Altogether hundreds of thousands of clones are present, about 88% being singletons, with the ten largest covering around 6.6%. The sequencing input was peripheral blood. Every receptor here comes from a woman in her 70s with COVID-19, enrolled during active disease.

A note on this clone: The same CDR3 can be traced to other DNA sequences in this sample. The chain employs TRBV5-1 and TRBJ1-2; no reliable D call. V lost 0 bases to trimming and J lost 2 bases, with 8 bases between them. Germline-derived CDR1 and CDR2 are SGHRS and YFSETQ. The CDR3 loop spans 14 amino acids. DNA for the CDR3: TGCGCCAGCAGCTTGGGAGATCGGAACTATGGCTACACCTTC. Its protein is CASSLGDRNYGYTF.

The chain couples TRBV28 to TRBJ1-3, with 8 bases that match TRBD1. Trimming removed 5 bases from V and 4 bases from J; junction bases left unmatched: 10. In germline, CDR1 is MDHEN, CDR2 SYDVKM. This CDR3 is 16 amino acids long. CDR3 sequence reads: CASSPRQGTGGNTIYF. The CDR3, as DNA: TGTGCCAGCAGTCCCCGACAGGGGACGGGGGGAAACACCATATATTTT.

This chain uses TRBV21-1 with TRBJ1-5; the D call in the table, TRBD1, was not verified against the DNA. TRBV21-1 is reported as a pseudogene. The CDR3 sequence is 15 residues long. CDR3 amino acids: CASSNPWTVLRPQHF. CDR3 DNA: TGTGCCAGCAGCAATCCTTGGACAGTTTTACGGCCCCAGCATTTT.

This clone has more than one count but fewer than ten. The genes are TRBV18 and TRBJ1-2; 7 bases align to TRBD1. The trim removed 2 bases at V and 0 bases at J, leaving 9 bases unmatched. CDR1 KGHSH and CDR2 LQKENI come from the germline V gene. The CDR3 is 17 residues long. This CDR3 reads CASSPFLGTEANYGYTF. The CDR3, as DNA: TGTGCCAGCTCACCATTCTTGGGGACAGAAGCTAACTATGGCTACACCTTC.